These T cell receptor beta chains were read from a single sample in a study of blood T cell repertoires in COVID-19. This table comes from immunoSEQ multiplex PCR, and its TCRdb copy is limited to in-frame clones, with some not included. The top ten hold about 2.1% of the sample, which has around 260,000 clones, approximately 89% seen once. Source material: peripheral blood. All receptors come from a woman aged 50 to 60 with acute or convalescent COVID-19. The CDR3 runs from the conserved cysteine through the conserved F or W. The D gene is left open where the match is weak. Size is omitted from some rows. Given values are once, few, many or a class for expanded clones.

v_gene: TRBV4-2
j_gene: TRBJ2-3
d_gene: TRBD2
abundance: once
CDR3aa: CASSHRLAGDTQYF
CDR3nt: TGTGCCAGCAGCCATAGACTAGCGGGAGATACGCAGTATTTT

v_gene: TRBV7-3
j_gene: TRBJ2-2
d_gene: .
abundance: few
CDR3aa: CASSLLGGDTGELFF
CDR3nt: TGTGCCAGCAGCTTACTCGGGGGAGACACCGGGGAGCTGTTTTTT

v_gene: TRBV27
j_gene: TRBJ2-1
d_gene: TRBD2
abundance: .
CDR3aa: CASSSKLPGLAGSEQFF
CDR3nt: TGTGCCAGCAGTTCAAAGCTGCCGGGACTAGCGGGTTCTGAGCAGTTCTTC

v_gene: TRBV10-3
j_gene: TRBJ2-7
d_gene: TRBD2
abundance: once
CDR3aa: CAISTSGRGSLHEQYF
CDR3nt: TGTGCCATCAGCACTAGCGGGAGGGGATCCCTCCACGAGCAGTACTTC

v_gene: TRBV29-1
j_gene: TRBJ2-5
d_gene: TRBD2
abundance: .
CDR3aa: CSVSGSRETQYF
CDR3nt: TGCAGCGTCAGCGGGAGTCGCGAGACCCAGTACTTC

v_gene: TRBV4-1
j_gene: TRBJ2-1
d_gene: .
abundance: .
CDR3aa: CASSQAGAGVGDEQFF
CDR3nt: TGCGCCAGCAGCCAAGCAGGAGCAGGGGTGGGCGATGAGCAGTTCTTC

v_gene: TRBV29-1
j_gene: TRBJ2-7
d_gene: TRBD2
abundance: few
CDR3aa: CSVGGGGVYEQYF
CDR3nt: TGCAGCGTTGGAGGCGGGGGAGTCTACGAGCAGTACTTC

v_gene: TRBV3-1/TRBV3-2
j_gene: TRBJ2-5
d_gene: .
abundance: .
CDR3aa: CASSQGRTNLQETQYF
CDR3nt: TGTGCCAGCAGCCAAGGTCGGACTAACCTTCAAGAGACCCAGTACTTC

v_gene: TRBV5-8
j_gene: TRBJ1-5
d_gene: .
abundance: .
CDR3aa: CASSLDSARSNQPQHF
CDR3nt: TGTGCCAGCAGCTTGGATAGCGCCAGGAGCAATCAGCCCCAGCATTTT

v_gene: TRBV7-6
j_gene: TRBJ2-7
d_gene: TRBD1
abundance: .
CDR3aa: CASSRTGTVGYEQYF
CDR3nt: TGTGCCAGCAGCCGGACAGGGACCGTCGGGTACGAGCAGTACTTC

v_gene: TRBV30
j_gene: TRBJ1-5
d_gene: .
abundance: .
CDR3aa: CAWSVYSNSQPQHF
CDR3nt: TGTGCCTGGAGTGTATACAGCAACAGTCAGCCCCAGCATTTT

v_gene: TRBV28
j_gene: TRBJ1-2
d_gene: .
abundance: .
CDR3aa: CASTVGQDGYTF
CDR3nt: TGTGCCAGCACAGTGGGGCAGGATGGCTACACCTTC

v_gene: TRBV28
j_gene: TRBJ2-1
d_gene: TRBD2
abundance: .
CDR3aa: CASSFWTSGTNEQFF
CDR3nt: TGTGCCAGCAGTTTCTGGACTAGCGGGACCAATGAGCAGTTCTTC

v_gene: TRBV2
j_gene: TRBJ1-4
d_gene: .
abundance: .
CDR3aa: CASNAGGAEKLFF
CDR3nt: TGTGCCAGCAATGCGGGGGGGGCCGAAAAACTGTTTTTT

v_gene: TRBV4-1
j_gene: TRBJ1-2
d_gene: .
abundance: .
CDR3aa: CASSHPQGADGYTF
CDR3nt: TGCGCCAGCAGCCACCCACAGGGTGCCGATGGCTACACCTTC

v_gene: TRBV11-3
j_gene: TRBJ1-6
d_gene: TRBD1
abundance: .
CDR3aa: CASSLEGTGPSSPLHF
CDR3nt: TGTGCCAGCAGCTTAGAGGGGACAGGGCCGAGTTCACCCCTCCACTTT

v_gene: TRBV7-3
j_gene: TRBJ2-3
d_gene: .
abundance: once
CDR3aa: CASSSRGFSTDTQYF
CDR3nt: TGTGCCAGCAGCTCCCGAGGGTTTAGCACAGATACGCAGTATTTT

v_gene: TRBV3-1/TRBV3-2
j_gene: TRBJ1-4
d_gene: .
abundance: .
CDR3aa: CASSQGDRPNEKLFF
CDR3nt: TGTGCCAGCAGCCAAGGAGACAGGCCAAATGAAAAACTGTTTTTT

v_gene: TRBV24-1
j_gene: TRBJ2-1
d_gene: TRBD1
abundance: .
CDR3aa: CATSDLGGQGYNEQFF
CDR3nt: TGTGCCACCAGTGATTTGGGGGGACAGGGATACAATGAGCAGTTCTTC

v_gene: TRBV25-1
j_gene: TRBJ1-3
d_gene: .
abundance: .
CDR3aa: CASSFSSGNTIYF
CDR3nt: TGTGCCAGCAGCTTTAGCTCTGGAAACACCATATATTTT

v_gene: TRBV9
j_gene: TRBJ2-7
d_gene: .
abundance: .
CDR3aa: CASSVHRLASSYEQYF
CDR3nt: TGTGCCAGCAGCGTTCATAGGCTAGCGAGCTCCTACGAGCAGTACTTC

v_gene: TRBV11-1
j_gene: TRBJ2-7
d_gene: TRBD2
abundance: .
CDR3aa: CASSLAGVRYEQYF
CDR3nt: TGTGCCAGCAGTCTAGCGGGAGTTCGGTACGAGCAGTACTTC

v_gene: TRBV30
j_gene: TRBJ2-7
d_gene: .
abundance: .
CDR3aa: CAWSGQGGEQYF
CDR3nt: TGTGCCTGGAGCGGCCAGGGGGGCGAGCAGTACTTC

v_gene: TRBV5-1
j_gene: TRBJ1-1
d_gene: TRBD1
abundance: .
CDR3aa: CASSAGQMNTEAFF
CDR3nt: TGCGCCAGCAGCGCGGGACAGATGAACACTGAAGCTTTCTTT

v_gene: TRBV5-1
j_gene: TRBJ1-2
d_gene: .
abundance: few
CDR3aa: CASSLDKLNYGYTF
CDR3nt: TGCGCCAGCAGCTTGGACAAGTTGAACTATGGCTACACCTTC

v_gene: TRBV7-2
j_gene: TRBJ2-5
d_gene: TRBD1
abundance: .
CDR3aa: CASSPRTGQETQYF
CDR3nt: TGTGCCAGCAGCCCCCGGACAGGACAAGAGACCCAGTACTTC

v_gene: TRBV5-4
j_gene: TRBJ2-7
d_gene: TRBD1
abundance: .
CDR3aa: CASSQRDRGDEQYF
CDR3nt: TGTGCCAGCAGCCAAAGGGACAGGGGGGACGAGCAGTACTTC

v_gene: TRBV7-2
j_gene: TRBJ2-1
d_gene: .
abundance: .
CDR3aa: CASSSRLVPLHNEQFF
CDR3nt: TGTGCCAGCAGCTCCAGACTAGTCCCGTTGCACAATGAGCAGTTCTTC

v_gene: TRBV11-1
j_gene: TRBJ1-4
d_gene: .
abundance: .
CDR3aa: CASSLDREKLFF
CDR3nt: TGTGCCAGCAGCCTAGACAGAGAAAAACTGTTTTTT

v_gene: TRBV5-1
j_gene: TRBJ2-1
d_gene: .
abundance: .
CDR3aa: CASSLFSTDAGEQFF
CDR3nt: TGCGCCAGCAGCTTGTTTTCGACAGACGCAGGTGAGCAGTTCTTC

v_gene: TRBV12-3/TRBV12-4
j_gene: TRBJ1-1
d_gene: .
abundance: .
CDR3aa: CASSFSMNTEAFF
CDR3nt: TGTGCCAGCAGTTTTAGTATGAACACTGAAGCTTTCTTT

v_gene: TRBV24-1
j_gene: TRBJ2-3
d_gene: TRBD2
abundance: .
CDR3aa: CATSGAGALDTQYF
CDR3nt: TGTGCCACCAGTGGCGCGGGAGCGTTGGATACGCAGTATTTT

v_gene: TRBV9
j_gene: TRBJ2-1
d_gene: TRBD1
abundance: .
CDR3aa: CASSPGQGYNEQFF
CDR3nt: TGTGCCAGCAGCCCGGGACAGGGGTACAATGAGCAGTTCTTC

v_gene: TRBV6-5
j_gene: TRBJ2-5
d_gene: .
abundance: .
CDR3aa: CAARAIGDKSTQYF
CDR3nt: TGTGCCGCTCGGGCGATAGGGGACAAGAGTACCCAGTACTTC

v_gene: TRBV29-1
j_gene: TRBJ1-1
d_gene: TRBD1
abundance: .
CDR3aa: CSVAQGAGVLNTEAFF
CDR3nt: TGCAGCGTAGCTCAGGGGGCCGGCGTTTTGAACACTGAAGCTTTCTTT

v_gene: TRBV5-6
j_gene: TRBJ1-3
d_gene: .
abundance: .
CDR3aa: CASTIRGLGATIYF
CDR3nt: TGTGCCAGCACCATAAGGGGACTGGGAGCCACCATATATTTT

v_gene: TRBV27
j_gene: TRBJ2-1
d_gene: TRBD1
abundance: once
CDR3aa: CASSITGGNEQFF
CDR3nt: TGTGCCAGCAGTATAACAGGGGGAAATGAGCAGTTCTTC

v_gene: TRBV5-1
j_gene: TRBJ2-5
d_gene: .
abundance: .
CDR3aa: CASSLMGSQETQYF
CDR3nt: TGCGCCAGCAGCTTGATGGGCAGTCAAGAGACCCAGTACTTC

v_gene: TRBV5-6
j_gene: TRBJ2-3
d_gene: TRBD2
abundance: .
CDR3aa: CASSPPTSGATDTQYF
CDR3nt: TGTGCCAGCAGCCCACCTACTAGCGGAGCCACAGATACGCAGTATTTT

v_gene: TRBV29-1
j_gene: TRBJ2-7
d_gene: TRBD1
abundance: .
CDR3aa: CSAVRQGPYEQYF
CDR3nt: TGCAGCGCAGTAAGACAGGGGCCCTACGAGCAGTACTTC

v_gene: TRBV27
j_gene: TRBJ2-7
d_gene: .
abundance: .
CDR3aa: CASSLSQASYEQYF
CDR3nt: TGTGCCAGCAGTTTGTCGCAGGCCTCCTACGAGCAGTACTTC

v_gene: TRBV27
j_gene: TRBJ2-7
d_gene: TRBD1
abundance: .
CDR3aa: CASSLWDRNSYEQYF
CDR3nt: TGTGCCAGCAGTTTATGGGACAGAAACTCCTACGAGCAGTACTTC